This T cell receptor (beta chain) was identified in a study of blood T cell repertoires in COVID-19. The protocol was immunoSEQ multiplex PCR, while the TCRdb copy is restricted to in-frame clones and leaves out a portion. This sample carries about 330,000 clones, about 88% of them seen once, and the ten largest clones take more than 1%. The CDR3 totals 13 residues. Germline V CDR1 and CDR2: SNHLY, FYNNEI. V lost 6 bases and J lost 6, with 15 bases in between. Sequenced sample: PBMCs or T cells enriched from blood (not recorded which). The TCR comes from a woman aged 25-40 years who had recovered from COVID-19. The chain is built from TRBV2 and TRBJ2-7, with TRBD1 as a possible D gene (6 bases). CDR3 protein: CASRATGSGEQYF. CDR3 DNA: TGTGCCAGCAGAGCTACAGGGTCTGGCGAGCAGTACTTC.